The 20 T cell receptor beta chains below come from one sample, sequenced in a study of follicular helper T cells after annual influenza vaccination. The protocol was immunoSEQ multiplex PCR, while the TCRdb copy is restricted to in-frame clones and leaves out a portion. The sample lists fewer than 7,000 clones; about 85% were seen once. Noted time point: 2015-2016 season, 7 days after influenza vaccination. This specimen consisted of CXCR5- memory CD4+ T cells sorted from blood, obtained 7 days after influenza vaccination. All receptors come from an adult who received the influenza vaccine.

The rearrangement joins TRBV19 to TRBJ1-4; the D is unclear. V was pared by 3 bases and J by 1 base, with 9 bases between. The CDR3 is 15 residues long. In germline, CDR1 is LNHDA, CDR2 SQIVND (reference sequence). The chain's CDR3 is CASSMATRTNEKLFF. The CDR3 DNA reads TGTGCCAGTAGTATGGCGACCCGAACTAATGAAAAACTGTTTTTT.

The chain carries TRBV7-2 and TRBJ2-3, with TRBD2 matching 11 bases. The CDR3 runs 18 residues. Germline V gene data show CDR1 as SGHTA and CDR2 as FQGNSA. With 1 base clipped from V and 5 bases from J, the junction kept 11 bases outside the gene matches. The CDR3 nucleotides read TGTGCCAGCAGCTTAGGGGCAGGGGGGACTAGCGGAGTAGATACGCAGTATTTT. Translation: CASSLGAGGTSGVDTQYF.

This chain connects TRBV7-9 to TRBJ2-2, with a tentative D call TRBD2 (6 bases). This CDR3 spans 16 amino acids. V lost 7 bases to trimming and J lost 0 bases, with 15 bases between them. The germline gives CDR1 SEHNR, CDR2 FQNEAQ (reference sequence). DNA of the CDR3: TGTGCCAGCATCCATGGGGGAGGCCCGAACACCGGGGAGCTGTTTTTT. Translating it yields CASIHGGGPNTGELFF. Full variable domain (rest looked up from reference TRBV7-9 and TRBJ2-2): DTGVSQNPRHKITKRGQNVTFRCDPISEHNRLYWYRQTLGQGPEFLTYFQNEAQLEKSRLLSDRFSAERPKGSFSTLEIQRTEQGDSAMYLCASIHGGGPNTGELFFGEGSRLTVL.

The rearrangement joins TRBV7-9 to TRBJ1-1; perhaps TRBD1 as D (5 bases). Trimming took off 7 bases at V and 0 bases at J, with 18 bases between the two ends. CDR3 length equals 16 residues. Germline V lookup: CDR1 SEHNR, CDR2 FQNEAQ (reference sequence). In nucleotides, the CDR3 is TGTGCCAGCACCGAGGGGTCGGGGATGATGAACACTGAAGCTTTCTTT. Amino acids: CASTEGSGMMNTEAFF.

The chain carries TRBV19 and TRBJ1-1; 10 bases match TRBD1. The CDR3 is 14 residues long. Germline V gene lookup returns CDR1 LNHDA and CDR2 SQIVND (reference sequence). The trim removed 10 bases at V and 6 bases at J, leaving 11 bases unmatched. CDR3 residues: CATDRGLSQAEAFF. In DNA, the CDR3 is TGTGCCACTGACAGGGGGCTTTCCCAGGCTGAAGCTTTCTTT.

This CDR3 is CASSKGATYEQYF. CDR3 coding DNA: TGTGCCAGCAGTAAGGGGGCGACTTACGAGCAGTACTTC. The chain couples TRBV28 to TRBJ2-7, with 7 bases that match TRBD1. CDR1 MDHEN and CDR2 SYDVKM come from the germline V gene. The CDR3 has 13 amino acids. The junction had 5 bases not matched to a gene; V was cut back by 5 bases and J by 4 bases.

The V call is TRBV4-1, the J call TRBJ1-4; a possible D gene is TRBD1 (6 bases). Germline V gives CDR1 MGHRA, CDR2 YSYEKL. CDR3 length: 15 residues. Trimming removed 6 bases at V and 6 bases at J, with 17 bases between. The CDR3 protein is CASSLRGGLDEKLFF. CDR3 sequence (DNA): TGCGCCAGCAGTCTTAGGGGGGGGCTGGATGAAAAACTGTTTTTT.

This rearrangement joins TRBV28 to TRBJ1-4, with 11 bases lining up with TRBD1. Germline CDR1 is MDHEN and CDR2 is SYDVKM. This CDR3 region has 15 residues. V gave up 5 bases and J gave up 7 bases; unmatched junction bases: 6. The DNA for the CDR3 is TGTGCCAGCAGTAGGGGCGGGACAGGGGGTGAAAAACTGTTTTTT. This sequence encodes CASSRGGTGGEKLFF.

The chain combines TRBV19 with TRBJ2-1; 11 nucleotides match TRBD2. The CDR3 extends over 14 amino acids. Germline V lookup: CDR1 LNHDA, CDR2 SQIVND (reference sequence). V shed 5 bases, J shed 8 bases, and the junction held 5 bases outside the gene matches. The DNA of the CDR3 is TGTGCCAGTAGTTTTAGCGGGAGGGGGGATGAGCAGTTCTTC. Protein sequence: CASSFSGRGDEQFF. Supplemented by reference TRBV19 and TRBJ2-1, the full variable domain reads DGGITQSPKYLFRKEGQNVTLSCEQNLNHDAMYWYRQDPGQGLRLIYYSQIVNDFQKGDIAEGYSVSREKKESFPLTVTSAQKNPTAFYLCASSFSGRGDEQFFGPGTRLTVL.

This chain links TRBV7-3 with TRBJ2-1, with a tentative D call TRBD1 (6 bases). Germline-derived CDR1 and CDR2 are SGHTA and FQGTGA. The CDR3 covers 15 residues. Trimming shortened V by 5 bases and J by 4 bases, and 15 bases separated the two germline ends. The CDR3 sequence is CASSQQGTFYNEQFF. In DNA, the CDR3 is TGTGCCAGCAGCCAACAGGGAACCTTTTACAATGAGCAGTTCTTC.

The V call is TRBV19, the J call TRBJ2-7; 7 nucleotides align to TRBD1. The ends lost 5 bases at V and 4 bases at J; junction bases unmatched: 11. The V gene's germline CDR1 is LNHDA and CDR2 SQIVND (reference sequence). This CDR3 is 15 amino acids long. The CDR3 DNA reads TGTGCCAGTAGTCCGCCGGGACAGACCCCTTACGAGCAGTACTTC. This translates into CASSPPGQTPYEQYF.

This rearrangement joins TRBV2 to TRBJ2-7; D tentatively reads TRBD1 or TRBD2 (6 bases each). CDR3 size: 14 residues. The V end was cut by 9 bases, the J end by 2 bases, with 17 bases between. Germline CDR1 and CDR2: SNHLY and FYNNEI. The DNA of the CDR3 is TGTGCCAGTTCTGGGGGGCAAACCCCCTACGAGCAGTACTTC. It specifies CASSGGQTPYEQYF.

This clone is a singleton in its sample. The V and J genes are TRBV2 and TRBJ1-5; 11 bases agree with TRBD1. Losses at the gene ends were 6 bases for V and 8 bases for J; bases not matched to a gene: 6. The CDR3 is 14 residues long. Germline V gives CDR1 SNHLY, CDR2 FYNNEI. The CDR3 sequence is CASRKDRGLEPQHF. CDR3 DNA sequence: TGTGCCAGCAGGAAGGACAGGGGGCTTGAGCCCCAGCATTTT.

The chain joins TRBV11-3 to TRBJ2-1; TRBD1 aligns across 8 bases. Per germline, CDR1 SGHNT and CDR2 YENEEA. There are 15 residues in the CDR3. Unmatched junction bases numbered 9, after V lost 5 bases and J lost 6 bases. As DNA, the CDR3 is TGTGCCAGCAGCCACACAGGGGGATCAATCAATGAGCAGTTCTTC. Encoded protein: CASSHTGGSINEQFF.

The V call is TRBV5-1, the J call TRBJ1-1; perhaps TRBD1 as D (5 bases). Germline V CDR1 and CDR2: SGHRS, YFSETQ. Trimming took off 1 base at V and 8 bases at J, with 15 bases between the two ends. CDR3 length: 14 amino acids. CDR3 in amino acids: CASSLNLGRKEAFF. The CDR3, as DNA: TGCGCCAGCAGCTTGAATTTGGGGCGGAAGGAAGCTTTCTTT.

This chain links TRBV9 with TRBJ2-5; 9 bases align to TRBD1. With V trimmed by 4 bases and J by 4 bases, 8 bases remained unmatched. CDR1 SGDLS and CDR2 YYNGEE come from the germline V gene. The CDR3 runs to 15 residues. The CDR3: CASSLGTGPRETQYF. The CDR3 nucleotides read TGTGCCAGCAGCCTCGGGACAGGGCCAAGAGAGACCCAGTACTTC. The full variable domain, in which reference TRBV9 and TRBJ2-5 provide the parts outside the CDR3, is DSGVTQTPKHLITATGQRVTLRCSPRSGDLSVYWYQQSLDQGLQFLIQYYNGEERAKGNILERFSAQQFPDLHSELNLSSLELGDSALYFCASSLGTGPRETQYFGPGTRLLVL.

The CDR3 coding sequence is TGTGCCAGCAGCGGGTGGCCAGAAGAGACCCAGTACTTC. Translating it yields CASSGWPEETQYF. The chain joins TRBV21-1 to TRBJ2-5. TRBV21-1 is listed as a pseudogene. There are 13 residues in the CDR3.

The CDR3 DNA sequence: TGTGCCAGCAGCCAGCGAGTGGAGACGGGACTAGCGGGAGAAGTGGGGGAGCAGTTCTTC. Translation gives CASSQRVETGLAGEVGEQFF. The rearrangement joins TRBV4-2 to TRBJ2-1, with 14 positions matching TRBD2. V lost 3 bases and J lost 10; bases outside the gene matches: 20. Looked up from germline, CDR1 is LGHNA and CDR2 is YNFKEQ. The CDR3 is 20 amino acids.

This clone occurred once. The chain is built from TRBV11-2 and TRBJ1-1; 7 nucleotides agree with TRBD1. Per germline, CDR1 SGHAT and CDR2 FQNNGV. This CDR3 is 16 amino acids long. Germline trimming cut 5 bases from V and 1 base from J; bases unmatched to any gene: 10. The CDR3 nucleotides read TGTGCCAGCAGCCCCGGGACATGGGACAGGAACACTGAAGCTTTCTTT. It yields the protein CASSPGTWDRNTEAFF.

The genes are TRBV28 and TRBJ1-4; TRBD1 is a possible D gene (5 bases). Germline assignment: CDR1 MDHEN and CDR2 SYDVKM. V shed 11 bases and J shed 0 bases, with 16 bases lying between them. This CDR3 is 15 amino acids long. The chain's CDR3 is CASRGRLTTNEKLFF. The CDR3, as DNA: TGTGCCTCAAGGGGCAGGCTGACAACTAATGAAAAACTGTTTTTT.